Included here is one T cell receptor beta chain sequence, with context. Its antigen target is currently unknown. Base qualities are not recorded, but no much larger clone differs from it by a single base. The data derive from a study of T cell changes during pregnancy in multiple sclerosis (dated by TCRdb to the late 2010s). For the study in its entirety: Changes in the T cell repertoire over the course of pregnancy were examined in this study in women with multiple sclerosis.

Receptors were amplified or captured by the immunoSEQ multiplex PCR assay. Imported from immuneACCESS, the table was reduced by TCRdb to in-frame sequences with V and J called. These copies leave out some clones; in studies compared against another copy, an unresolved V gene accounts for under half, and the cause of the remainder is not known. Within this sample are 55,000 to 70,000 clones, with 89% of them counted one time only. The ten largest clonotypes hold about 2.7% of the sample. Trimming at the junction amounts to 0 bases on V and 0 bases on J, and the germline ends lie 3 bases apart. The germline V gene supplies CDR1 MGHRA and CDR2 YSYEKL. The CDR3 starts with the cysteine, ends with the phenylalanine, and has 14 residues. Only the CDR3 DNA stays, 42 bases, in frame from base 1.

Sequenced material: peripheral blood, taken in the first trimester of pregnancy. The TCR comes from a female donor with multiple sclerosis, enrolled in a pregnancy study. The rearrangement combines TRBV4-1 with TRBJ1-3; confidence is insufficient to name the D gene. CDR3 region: CASSQEHSGNTIYF. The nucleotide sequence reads TGCGCCAGCAGCCAAGAACACTCTGGAAACACCATATATTTT.